This paragraph covers one T cell receptor beta chain sequence. The data derive from a study of blood T cell repertoires in COVID-19. For the study at large: PBMCs, B-cell-depleted T cells, or T cells were the source of the cDNA or gDNA that made up the material.

The V and J ends lost 4 bases and 1 base, in that order; junction bases with no gene match: 4. CDR3 size: 16 residues. Germline loops: CDR1 SGHDN, CDR2 FVKESK. Using immunoSEQ multiplex PCR, the repertoire was profiled, and TCRdb retains in-frame clones only, with some absent. In the table there are around 140,000 clones, 75% to 85% of which are singletons. J is TRBJ2-1 and V is TRBV14, with 10 nucleotides matching TRBD2. The sequencing input was peripheral blood. This TCR was recovered from a man in his sixties with active or convalescent COVID-19. The CDR3 DNA is TGTGCCAGCAGCCCCTTACTAGCGGGATCCTACAATGAGCAGTTCTTC. Its translation is CASSPLLAGSYNEQFF.